This T cell receptor beta chain was captured in a study of long-term antiretroviral therapy in people with HIV. Germline CDR1 is SNHLY and CDR2 is FYNNEI. Trimming cost V 3 bases and J 0 bases, with 20 bases left between them. This CDR3 region has 18 residues. The assay, immunoSEQ v3.0, was run at survey level. Sequenced by immunoSEQ multiplex PCR; TCRdb stores in-frame clones only, minus some. The table records around 23,000 clones, approximately 77% of them present only once. The J gene is TRBJ1-1, the V gene TRBV2; D possibly corresponds to TRBD1 (5 bases). This specimen consisted of unsorted PBMCs, obtained 4.4 years after starting antiretroviral therapy. The receptor comes from a man aged 25 to 40 with HIV. DNA of the CDR3: TGTGCCAGCAGTGAGTTTAGTGGGGGGAGTCCCATGAACACTGAAGCTTTCTTT. Encoded protein: CASSEFSGGSPMNTEAFF. Supplemented by reference TRBV2 and TRBJ1-1, the full variable domain reads EPEVTQTPSHQVTQMGQEVILRCVPISNHLYFYWYRQILGQKVEFLVSFYNNEISEKSEIFDDQFSVERPDGSNFTLKIRSTKLEDSAMYFCASSEFSGGSPMNTEAFFGQGTRLTVV.